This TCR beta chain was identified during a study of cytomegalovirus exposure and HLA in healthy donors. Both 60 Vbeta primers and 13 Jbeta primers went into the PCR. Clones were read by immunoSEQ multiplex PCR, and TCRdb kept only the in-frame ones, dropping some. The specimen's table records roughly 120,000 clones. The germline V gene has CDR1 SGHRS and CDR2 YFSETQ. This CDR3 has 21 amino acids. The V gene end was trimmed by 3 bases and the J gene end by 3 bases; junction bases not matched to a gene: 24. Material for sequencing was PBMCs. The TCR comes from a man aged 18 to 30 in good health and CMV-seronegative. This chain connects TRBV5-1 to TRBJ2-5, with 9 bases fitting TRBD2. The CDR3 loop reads CASSSRLFWASGTEREETQYF. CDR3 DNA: TGCGCCAGCAGCTCGCGGTTGTTTTGGGCTAGCGGGACAGAGAGGGAAGAGACCCAGTACTTC.